This TCR beta chain was captured by sequencing in a study of blood T cell repertoires in COVID-19. From germline, CDR1 is SGHVS and CDR2 FQNEAQ. The CDR3 contains 15 residues. With V trimmed by 5 bases and J by 6 bases, 8 bases remained unmatched. Using immunoSEQ multiplex PCR, the repertoire was profiled, and TCRdb retains in-frame clones only, with some absent. The table includes 140,000 to 150,000 clones, around 82% detected once. Material for sequencing was PBMCs or T cells enriched from blood (not recorded which). The chain has TRBV7-8 and TRBJ2-1; 9 bases match TRBD1. The receptor was derived from a woman in her forties or fifties who had recovered from COVID-19. CDR3 loop: CASSPGTGSANEQFF. The CDR3 DNA reads TGTGCCAGCAGCCCCGGGACAGGGAGTGCCAATGAGCAGTTCTTC.